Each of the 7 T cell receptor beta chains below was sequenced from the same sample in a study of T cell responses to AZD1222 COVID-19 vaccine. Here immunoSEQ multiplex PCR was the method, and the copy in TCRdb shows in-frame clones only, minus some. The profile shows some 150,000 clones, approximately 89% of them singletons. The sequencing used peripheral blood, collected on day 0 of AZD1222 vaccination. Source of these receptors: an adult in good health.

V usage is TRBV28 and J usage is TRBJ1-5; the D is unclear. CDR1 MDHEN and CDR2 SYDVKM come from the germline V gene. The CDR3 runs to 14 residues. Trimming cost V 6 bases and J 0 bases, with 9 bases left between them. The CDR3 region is CASSPPYSNQPQHF. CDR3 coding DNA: TGTGCCAGCAGCCCGCCCTATAGCAATCAGCCCCAGCATTTT.

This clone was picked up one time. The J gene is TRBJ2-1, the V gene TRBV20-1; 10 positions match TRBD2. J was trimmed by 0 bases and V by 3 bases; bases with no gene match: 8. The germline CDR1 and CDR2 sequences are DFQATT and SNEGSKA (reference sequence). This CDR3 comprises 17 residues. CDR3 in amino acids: CSASRGLAGASYNEQFF. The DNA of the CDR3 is TGCAGTGCTAGTCGGGGGCTAGCGGGAGCCTCCTACAATGAGCAGTTCTTC.

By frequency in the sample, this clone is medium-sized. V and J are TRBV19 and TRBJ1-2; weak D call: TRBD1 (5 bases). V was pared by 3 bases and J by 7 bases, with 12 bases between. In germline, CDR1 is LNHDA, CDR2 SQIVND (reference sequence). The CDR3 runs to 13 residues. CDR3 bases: TGTGCCAGTAGTATTATCGGGGGTTCTGGCTACACCTTC. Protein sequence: CASSIIGGSGYTF.

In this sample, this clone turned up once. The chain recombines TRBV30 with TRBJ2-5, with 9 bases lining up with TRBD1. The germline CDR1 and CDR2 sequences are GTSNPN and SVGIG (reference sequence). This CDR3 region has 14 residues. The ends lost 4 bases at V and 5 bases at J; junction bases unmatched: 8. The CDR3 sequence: CAWKNQDRGETQYF. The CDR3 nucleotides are TGTGCCTGGAAAAATCAAGACAGGGGGGAGACCCAGTACTTC.

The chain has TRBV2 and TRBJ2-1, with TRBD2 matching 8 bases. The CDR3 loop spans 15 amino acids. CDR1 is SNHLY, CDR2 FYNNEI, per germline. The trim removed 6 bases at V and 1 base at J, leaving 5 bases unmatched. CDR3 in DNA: TGTGCCAGCAGCCCCGGGAGGGTATCCTACAATGAGCAGTTCTTC. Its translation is CASSPGRVSYNEQFF. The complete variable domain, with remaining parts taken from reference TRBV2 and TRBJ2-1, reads EPEVTQTPSHQVTQMGQEVILRCVPISNHLYFYWYRQILGQKVEFLVSFYNNEISEKSEIFDDQFSVERPDGSNFTLKIRSTKLEDSAMYFCASSPGRVSYNEQFFGPGTRLTVL.

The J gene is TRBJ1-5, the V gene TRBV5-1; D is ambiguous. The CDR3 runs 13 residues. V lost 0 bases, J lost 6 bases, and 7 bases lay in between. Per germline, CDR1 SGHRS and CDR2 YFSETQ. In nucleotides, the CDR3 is TGCGCCAGCAGCTTGGACTGGGGTCAGCCCCAGCATTTT. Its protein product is CASSLDWGQPQHF.

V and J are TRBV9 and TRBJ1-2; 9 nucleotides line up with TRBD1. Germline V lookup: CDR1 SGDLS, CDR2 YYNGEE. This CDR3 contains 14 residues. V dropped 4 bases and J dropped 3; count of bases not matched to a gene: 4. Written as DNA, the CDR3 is TGTGCCAGCAGCAAACAGGGGGCTGACTATGGCTACACCTTC. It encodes CASSKQGADYGYTF.